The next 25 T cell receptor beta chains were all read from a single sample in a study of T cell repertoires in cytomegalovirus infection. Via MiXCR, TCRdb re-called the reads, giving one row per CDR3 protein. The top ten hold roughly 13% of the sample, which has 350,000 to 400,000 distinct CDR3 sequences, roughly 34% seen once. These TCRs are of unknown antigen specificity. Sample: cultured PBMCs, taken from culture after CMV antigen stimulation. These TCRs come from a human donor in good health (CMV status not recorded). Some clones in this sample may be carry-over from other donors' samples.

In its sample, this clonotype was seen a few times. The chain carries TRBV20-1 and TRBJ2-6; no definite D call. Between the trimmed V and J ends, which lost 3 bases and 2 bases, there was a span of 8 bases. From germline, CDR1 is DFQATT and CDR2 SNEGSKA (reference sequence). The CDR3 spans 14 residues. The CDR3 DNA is TGCAGTGCTAGTGCAGGTGCTGGGGCCAACGTCCTGACTTTC. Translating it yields CSASAGAGANVLTF.

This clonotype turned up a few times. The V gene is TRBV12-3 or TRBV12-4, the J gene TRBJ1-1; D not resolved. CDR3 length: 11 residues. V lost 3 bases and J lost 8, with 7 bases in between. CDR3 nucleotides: TGTGCCAGCAGTTTTGGGCTAGAAGCTTTCTTT. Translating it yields CASSFGLEAFF.

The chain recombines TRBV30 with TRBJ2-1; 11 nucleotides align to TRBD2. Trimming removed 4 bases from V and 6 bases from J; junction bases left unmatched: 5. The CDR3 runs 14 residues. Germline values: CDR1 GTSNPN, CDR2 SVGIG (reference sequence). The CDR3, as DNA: TGTGCCTGGACGCTAGCGGGAGGACCCAATGAGCAGTTCTTC. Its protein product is CAWTLAGGPNEQFF.

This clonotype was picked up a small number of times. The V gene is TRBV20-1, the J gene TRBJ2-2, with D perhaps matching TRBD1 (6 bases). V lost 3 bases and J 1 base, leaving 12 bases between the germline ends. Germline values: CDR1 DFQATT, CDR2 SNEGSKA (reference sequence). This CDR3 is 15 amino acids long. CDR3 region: CSARDSVKNTGELFF. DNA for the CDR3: TGCAGTGCTAGGGACAGCGTTAAGAACACCGGGGAGCTGTTTTTT.

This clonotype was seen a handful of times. The CDR3 DNA reads TGTGCCAGCAGTCGCGCCTCGGCTAGCGGGAGTATCTACGAGCAGTACTTC. Translating gives CASSRASASGSIYEQYF. This chain connects TRBV28 to TRBJ2-7; TRBD2 aligns across 10 bases. The V gene's germline CDR1 is MDHEN and CDR2 SYDVKM. The V gene end was trimmed by 5 bases and the J gene end by 3 bases; junction bases not matched to a gene: 13. The length of the CDR3 is 17 residues.

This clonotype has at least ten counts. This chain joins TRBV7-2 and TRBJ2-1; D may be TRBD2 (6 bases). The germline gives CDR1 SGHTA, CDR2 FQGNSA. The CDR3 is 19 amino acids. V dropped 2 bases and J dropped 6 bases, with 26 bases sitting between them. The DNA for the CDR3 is TGTGCCAGCAGCTTACTAATAACTAGCTCGGGGAGTATCGGCAATGAGCAGTTCTTC. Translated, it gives CASSLLITSSGSIGNEQFF.

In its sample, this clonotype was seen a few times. The chain's CDR3 is CASSLQAGAGGAPYEQYF. The DNA for the CDR3 is TGTGCCAGCAGCTTACAGGCGGGGGCGGGAGGGGCCCCCTACGAGCAGTACTTC. J is TRBJ2-7 and V is TRBV7-2; 9 nucleotides line up with TRBD2. The J segment lost 2 bases and the V segment lost 2 bases, leaving 13 bases of the junction unmatched. CDR1 is SGHTA and CDR2 is FQGNSA in the germline V gene. The CDR3 loop spans 18 amino acids.

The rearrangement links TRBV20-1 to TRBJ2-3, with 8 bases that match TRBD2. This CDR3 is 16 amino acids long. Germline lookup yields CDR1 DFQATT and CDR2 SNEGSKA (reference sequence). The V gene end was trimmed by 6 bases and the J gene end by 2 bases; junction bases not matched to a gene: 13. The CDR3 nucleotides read TGCAGTGCCCTGCCGGGACTAGAGGGATTCACAGATACGCAGTATTTT. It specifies CSALPGLEGFTDTQYF.

The CDR3 bases are TGTGCCAGCAGTTCCTTCCTTGAGCAGTTCTTC. Its protein product is CASSSFLEQFF. The V gene is TRBV6-9, the J gene TRBJ2-1, with D unresolved. Trimming removed 4 bases from V and 9 bases from J, with 7 bases in between. CDR3 length: 11 amino acids. Germline loops: CDR1 MNHGY, CDR2 SVAAGI.

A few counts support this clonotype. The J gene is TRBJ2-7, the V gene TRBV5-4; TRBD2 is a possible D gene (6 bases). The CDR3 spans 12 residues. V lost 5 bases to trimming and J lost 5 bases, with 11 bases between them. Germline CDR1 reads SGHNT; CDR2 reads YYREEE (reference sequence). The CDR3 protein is CASSGGVHEQYF. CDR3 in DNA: TGTGCCAGCAGTGGCGGGGTGCACGAGCAGTACTTC. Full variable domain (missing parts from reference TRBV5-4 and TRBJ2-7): ETGVTQSPTHLIKTRGQQVTLRCSSQSGHNTVSWYQQALGQGPQFIFQYYREEENGRGNFPPRFSGLQFPNYSSELNVNALELDDSALYLCASSGGVHEQYFGPGTRLTVT.

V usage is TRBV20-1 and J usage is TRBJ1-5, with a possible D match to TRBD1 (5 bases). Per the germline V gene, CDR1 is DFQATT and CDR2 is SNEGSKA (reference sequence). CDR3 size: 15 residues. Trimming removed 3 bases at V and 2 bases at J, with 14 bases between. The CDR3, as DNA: TGCAGTGCTAGCACAGGAACCTCGGGCAATCAGCCCCAGCATTTT. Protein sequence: CSASTGTSGNQPQHF.

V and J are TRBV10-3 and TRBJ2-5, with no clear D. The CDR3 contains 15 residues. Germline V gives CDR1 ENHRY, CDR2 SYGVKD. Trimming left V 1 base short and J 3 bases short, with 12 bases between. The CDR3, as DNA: TGTGCCATCAGTGAGTTACGGGCCTTCGAAGAGACCCAGTACTTC. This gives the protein CAISELRAFEETQYF.

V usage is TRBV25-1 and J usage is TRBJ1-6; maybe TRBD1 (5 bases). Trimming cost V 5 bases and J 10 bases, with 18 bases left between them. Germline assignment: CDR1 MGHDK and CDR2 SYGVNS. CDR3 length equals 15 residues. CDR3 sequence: CASSPGGEWISPLHF. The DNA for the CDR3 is TGTGCCAGCAGTCCCGGAGGGGAATGGATCTCACCCCTCCACTTT.

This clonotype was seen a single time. CDR3 amino acids: CASSLFRTFEQLTEAFF. The DNA of the CDR3 is TGTGCCAGCAGCTTGTTCCGGACATTTGAACAATTGACTGAAGCTTTCTTT. J is TRBJ1-1 and V is TRBV5-6, with D perhaps TRBD1 (5 bases). Deletions cut 1 base from V and 5 bases from J, with 21 bases between. CDR1 and CDR2 (germline): SGHDT, YYEEEE. This CDR3 is built from 17 residues.

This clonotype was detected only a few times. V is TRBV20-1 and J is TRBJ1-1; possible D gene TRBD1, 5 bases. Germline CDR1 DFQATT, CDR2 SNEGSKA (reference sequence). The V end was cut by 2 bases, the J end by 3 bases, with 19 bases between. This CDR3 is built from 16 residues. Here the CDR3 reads CSARSFRGAAYTEAFF. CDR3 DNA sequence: TGCAGTGCTAGAAGTTTCCGCGGGGCGGCGTACACTGAAGCTTTCTTT.

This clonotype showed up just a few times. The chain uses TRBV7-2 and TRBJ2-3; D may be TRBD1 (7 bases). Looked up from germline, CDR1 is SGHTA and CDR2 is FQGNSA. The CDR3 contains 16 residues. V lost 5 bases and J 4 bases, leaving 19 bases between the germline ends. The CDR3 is CASSQGVGGPADTQYF. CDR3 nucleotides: TGTGCCAGCAGCCAGGGGGTTGGGGGGCCCGCAGATACGCAGTATTTT.

In DNA form, the CDR3 reads TGTGCCACCAGTGCCAAAGCGGGAGGCTCCTACAATGAGCAGTTCTTC. Amino acids: CATSAKAGGSYNEQFF. This rearrangement joins TRBV24-1 to TRBJ2-1, with 9 positions matching TRBD2. Looked up from germline, CDR1 is KGHDR and CDR2 is SFDVKD. CDR3 length: 16 residues. Losses at the gene ends were 5 bases for V and 0 bases for J; bases not matched to a gene: 4.

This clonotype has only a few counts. In DNA form, the CDR3 reads TGTGCCAGTAGGGGTAGCGGGAGGGCCGGTAGCGGGGAGCTGTTTTTT. It translates to CASRGSGRAGSGELFF. The rearrangement joins TRBV19 to TRBJ2-2; 11 bases line up with TRBD2. The junction had 10 bases not matched to a gene; V was cut back by 6 bases and J by 7 bases. This CDR3 spans 16 amino acids. Germline-derived CDR1 and CDR2 are LNHDA and SQIVND (reference sequence).

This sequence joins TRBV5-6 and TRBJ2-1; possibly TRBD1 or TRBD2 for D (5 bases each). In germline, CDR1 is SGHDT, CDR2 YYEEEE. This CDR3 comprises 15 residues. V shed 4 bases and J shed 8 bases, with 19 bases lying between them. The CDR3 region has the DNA TGTGCCAGCAGCGTAGGACACCTCCTCGGGGATGAGCAGTTCTTC. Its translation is CASSVGHLLGDEQFF.

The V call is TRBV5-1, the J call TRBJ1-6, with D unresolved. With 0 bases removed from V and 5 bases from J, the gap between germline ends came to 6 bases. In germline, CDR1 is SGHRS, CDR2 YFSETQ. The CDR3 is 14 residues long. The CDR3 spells CASSLDGNNSPLHF. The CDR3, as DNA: TGCGCCAGCAGCTTGGATGGCAATAATTCACCCCTCCACTTT. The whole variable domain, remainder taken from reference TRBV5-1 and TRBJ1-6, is KAGVTQTPRYLIKTRGQQVTLSCSPISGHRSVSWYQQTPGQGLQFLFEYFSETQRNKGNFPGRFSGRQFSNSRSEMNVSTLELGDSALYLCASSLDGNNSPLHFGNGTRLTVT.

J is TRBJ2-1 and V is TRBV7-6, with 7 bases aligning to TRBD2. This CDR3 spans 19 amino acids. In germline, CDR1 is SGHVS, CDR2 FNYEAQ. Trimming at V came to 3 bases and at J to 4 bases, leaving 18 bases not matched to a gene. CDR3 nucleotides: TGTGCCAGCAGCTTTCGAACCAACGCGGGAGTTCAGTCTTACAATGAGCAGTTCTTC. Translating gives CASSFRTNAGVQSYNEQFF. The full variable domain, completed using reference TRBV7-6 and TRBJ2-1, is GAGVSQSPRYKVTKRGQDVALRCDPISGHVSLYWYRQALGQGPEFLTYFNYEAQQDKSGLPNDRFSAERPEGSISTLTIQRTEQRDSAMYRCASSFRTNAGVQSYNEQFFGPGTRLTVL.

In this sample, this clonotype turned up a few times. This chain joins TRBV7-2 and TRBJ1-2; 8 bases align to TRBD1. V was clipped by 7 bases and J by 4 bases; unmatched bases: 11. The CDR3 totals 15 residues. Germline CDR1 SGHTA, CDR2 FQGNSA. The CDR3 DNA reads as TGTGCCAGCACCAACGCCGGGACAGGTAGCTATGGCTACACCTTC. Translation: CASTNAGTGSYGYTF. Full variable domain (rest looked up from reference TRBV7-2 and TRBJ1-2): GAGVSQSPSNKVTEKGKDVELRCDPISGHTALYWYRQSLGQGLEFLIYFQGNSAPDKSGLPSDRFSAERTGGSVSTLTIQRTQQEDSAVYLCASTNAGTGSYGYTFGSGTRLTVV.

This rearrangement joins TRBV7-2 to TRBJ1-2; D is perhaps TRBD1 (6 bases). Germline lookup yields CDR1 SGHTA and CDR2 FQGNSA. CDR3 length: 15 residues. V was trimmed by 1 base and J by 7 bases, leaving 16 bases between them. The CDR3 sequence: CASSLVLGGLGGYTF. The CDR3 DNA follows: TGTGCCAGCAGCTTAGTCTTGGGGGGGCTAGGTGGCTACACCTTC.

The CDR3 spells CASSFFLGQATNYGYTF. CDR3 nucleotides: TGTGCCAGCAGTTTCTTCTTGGGGCAGGCGACTAACTATGGCTACACCTTC. J is TRBJ1-2 and V is TRBV28; TRBD1 is a possible D gene (5 bases). The V gene lost 3 bases and the J gene lost 0 bases, with 17 bases spanning the gap. The CDR3 extends over 17 amino acids. CDR1 is MDHEN, CDR2 SYDVKM, per germline.

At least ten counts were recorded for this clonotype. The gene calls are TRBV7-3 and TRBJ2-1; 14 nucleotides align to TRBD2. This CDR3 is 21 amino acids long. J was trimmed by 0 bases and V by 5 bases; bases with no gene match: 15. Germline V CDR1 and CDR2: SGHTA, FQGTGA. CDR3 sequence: CASSHRLAGGGVASSYNEQFF. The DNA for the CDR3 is TGTGCCAGCAGCCACAGACTAGCGGGAGGGGGAGTGGCCAGCTCCTACAATGAGCAGTTCTTC. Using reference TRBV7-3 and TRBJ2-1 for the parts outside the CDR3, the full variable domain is GAGVSQTPSNKVTEKGKYVELRCDPISGHTALYWYRQSLGQGPEFLIYFQGTGAADDSGLPNDRFFAVRPEGSVSTLKIQRTERGDSAVYLCASSHRLAGGGVASSYNEQFFGPGTRLTVL.